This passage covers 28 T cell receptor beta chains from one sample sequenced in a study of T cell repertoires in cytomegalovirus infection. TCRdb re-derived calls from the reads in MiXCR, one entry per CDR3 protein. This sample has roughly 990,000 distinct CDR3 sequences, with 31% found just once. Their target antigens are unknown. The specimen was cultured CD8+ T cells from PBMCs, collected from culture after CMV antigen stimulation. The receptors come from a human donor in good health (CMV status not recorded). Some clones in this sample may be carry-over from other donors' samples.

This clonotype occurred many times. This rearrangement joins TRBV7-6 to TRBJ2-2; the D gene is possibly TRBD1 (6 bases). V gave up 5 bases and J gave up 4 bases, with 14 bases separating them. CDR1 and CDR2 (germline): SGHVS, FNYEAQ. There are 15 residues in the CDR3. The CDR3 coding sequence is TGTGCCAGCAGCCCTATGGACAGTGCCACCGGGGAGCTGTTTTTT. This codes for CASSPMDSATGELFF.

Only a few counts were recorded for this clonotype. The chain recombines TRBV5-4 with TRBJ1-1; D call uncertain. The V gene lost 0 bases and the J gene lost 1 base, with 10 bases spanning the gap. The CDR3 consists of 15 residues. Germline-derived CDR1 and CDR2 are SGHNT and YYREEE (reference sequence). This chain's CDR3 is CASSLVGSGNTEAFF. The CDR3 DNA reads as TGTGCCAGCAGCTTGGTAGGCAGTGGGAACACTGAAGCTTTCTTT.

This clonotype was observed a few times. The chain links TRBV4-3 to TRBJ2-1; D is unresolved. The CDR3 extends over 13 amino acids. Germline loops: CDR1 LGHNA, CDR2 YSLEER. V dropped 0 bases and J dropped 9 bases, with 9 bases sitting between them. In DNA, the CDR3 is TGCGCCAGCAGCCAAGATCTGGTCGGTGAGCAGTTCTTC. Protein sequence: CASSQDLVGEQFF.

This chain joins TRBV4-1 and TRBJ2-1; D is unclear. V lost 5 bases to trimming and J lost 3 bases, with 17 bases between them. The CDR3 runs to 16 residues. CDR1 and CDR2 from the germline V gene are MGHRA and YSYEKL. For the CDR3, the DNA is TGCGCCAGCAGCTTGGATTTATCAGGTCTCTACAATGAGCAGTTCTTC. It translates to CASSLDLSGLYNEQFF.

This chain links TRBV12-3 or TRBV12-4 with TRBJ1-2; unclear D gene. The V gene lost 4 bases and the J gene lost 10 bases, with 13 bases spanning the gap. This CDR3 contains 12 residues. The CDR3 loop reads CASSSTVFDYTF. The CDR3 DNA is TGTGCCAGCAGTTCCACAGTTTTCGACTACACCTTC.

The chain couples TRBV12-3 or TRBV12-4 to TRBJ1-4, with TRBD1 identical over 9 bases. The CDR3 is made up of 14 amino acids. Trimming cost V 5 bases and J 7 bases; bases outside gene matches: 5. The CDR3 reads CASSLGQGSEKLFF. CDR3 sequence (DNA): TGTGCCAGCAGTCTGGGACAGGGAAGTGAAAAACTGTTTTTT.

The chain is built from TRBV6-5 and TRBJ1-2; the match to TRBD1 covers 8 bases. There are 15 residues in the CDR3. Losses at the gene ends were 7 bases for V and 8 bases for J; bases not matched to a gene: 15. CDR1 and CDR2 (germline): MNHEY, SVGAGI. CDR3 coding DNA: TGTGCCAGCACCATTAAAGGACAGGGAAGTTGGGGCTACACCTTC. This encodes CASTIKGQGSWGYTF.

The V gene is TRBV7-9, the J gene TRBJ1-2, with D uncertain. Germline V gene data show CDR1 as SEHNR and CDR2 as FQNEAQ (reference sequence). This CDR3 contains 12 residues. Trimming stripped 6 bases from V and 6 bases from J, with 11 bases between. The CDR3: CASSGEEDGYTF. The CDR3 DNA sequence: TGTGCCAGCAGTGGGGAAGAAGATGGCTACACCTTC. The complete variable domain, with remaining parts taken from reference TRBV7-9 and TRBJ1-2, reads DTGVSQNPRHKITKRGQNVTFRCDPISEHNRLYWYRQTLGQGPEFLTYFQNEAQLEKSRLLSDRFSAERPKGSFSTLEIQRTEQGDSAMYLCASSGEEDGYTFGSGTRLTVV.

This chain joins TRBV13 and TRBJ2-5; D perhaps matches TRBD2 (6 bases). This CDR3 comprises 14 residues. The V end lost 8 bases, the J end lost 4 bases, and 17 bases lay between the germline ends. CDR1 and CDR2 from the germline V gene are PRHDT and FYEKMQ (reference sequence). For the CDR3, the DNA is TGTGCCAGCGGACTACGATCGGGGCGAGAGACCCAGTACTTC. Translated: CASGLRSGRETQYF. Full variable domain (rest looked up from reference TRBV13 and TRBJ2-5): AAGVIQSPRHLIKEKRETATLKCYPIPRHDTVYWYQQGPGQDPQFLISFYEKMQSDKGSIPDRFSAQQFSDYHSELNMSSLELGDSALYFCASGLRSGRETQYFGPGTRLLVL.

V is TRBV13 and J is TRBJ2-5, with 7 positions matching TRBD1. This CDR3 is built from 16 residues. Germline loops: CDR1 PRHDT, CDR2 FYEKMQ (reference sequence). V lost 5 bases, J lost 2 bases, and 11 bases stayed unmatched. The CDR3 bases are TGTGCCAGCAGCGCCATTTCTAGGGACAGACAAGAGACCCAGTACTTC. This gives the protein CASSAISRDRQETQYF.

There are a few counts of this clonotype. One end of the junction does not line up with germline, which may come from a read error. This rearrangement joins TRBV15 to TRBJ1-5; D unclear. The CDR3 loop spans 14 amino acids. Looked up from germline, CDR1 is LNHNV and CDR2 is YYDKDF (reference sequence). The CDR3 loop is CATSRGAGNQPQHF. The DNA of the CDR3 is TGTGCCACCAGCAGAGGGGCAGGCAACCAGCCCCAGCATTTT.

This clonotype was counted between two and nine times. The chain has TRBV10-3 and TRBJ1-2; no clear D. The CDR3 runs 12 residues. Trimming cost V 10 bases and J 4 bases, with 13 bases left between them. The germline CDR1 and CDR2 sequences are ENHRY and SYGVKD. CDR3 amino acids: CATEDKLYGYTF. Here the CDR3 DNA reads TGTGCCACGGAAGACAAGCTCTATGGCTACACCTTC.

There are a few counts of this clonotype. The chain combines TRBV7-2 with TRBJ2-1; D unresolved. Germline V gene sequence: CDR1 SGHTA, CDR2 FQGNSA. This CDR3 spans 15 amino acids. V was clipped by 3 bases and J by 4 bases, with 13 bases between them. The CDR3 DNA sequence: TGTGCCAGCAGCTTTCTCACTGCAGAATACAATGAGCAGTTCTTC. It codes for CASSFLTAEYNEQFF. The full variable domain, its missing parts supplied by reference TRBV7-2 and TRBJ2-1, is GAGVSQSPSNKVTEKGKDVELRCDPISGHTALYWYRQSLGQGLEFLIYFQGNSAPDKSGLPSDRFSAERTGGSVSTLTIQRTQQEDSAVYLCASSFLTAEYNEQFFGPGTRLTVL.

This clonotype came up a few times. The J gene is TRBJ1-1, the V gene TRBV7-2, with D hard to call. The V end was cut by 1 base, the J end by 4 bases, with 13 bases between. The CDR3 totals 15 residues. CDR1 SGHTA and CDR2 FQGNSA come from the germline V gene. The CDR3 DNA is TGTGCCAGCAGCTTAGAGGGTTTCCGGGGCACTGAAGCTTTCTTT. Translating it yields CASSLEGFRGTEAFF.

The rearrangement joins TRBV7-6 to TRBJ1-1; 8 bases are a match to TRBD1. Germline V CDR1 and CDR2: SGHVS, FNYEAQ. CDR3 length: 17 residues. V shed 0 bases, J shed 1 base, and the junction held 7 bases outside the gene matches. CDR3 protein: CASSLAGRGRGNTEAFF. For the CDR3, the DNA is TGTGCCAGCAGCTTAGCGGGCAGGGGGCGAGGGAACACTGAAGCTTTCTTT.

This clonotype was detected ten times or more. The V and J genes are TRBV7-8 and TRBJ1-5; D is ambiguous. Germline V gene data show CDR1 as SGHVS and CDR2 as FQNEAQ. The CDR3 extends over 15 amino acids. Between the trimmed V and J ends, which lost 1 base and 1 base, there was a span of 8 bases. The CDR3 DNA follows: TGTGCCAGCAGCTTAGGGGTACAGAGCAATCAGCCCCAGCATTTT. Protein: CASSLGVQSNQPQHF. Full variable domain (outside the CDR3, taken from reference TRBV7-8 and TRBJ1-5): GAGVSQSPRYKVAKRGQDVALRCDPISGHVSLFWYQQALGQGPEFLTYFQNEAQLDKSGLPSDRFFAERPEGSVSTLKIQRTQQEDSAVYLCASSLGVQSNQPQHFGDGTRLSIL.

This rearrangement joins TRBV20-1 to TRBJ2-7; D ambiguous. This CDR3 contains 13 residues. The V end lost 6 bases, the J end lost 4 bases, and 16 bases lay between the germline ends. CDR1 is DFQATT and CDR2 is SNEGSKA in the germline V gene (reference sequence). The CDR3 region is CSAGLFTSYEQYF. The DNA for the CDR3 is TGCAGTGCAGGCCTTTTTACGTCTTACGAGCAGTACTTC.

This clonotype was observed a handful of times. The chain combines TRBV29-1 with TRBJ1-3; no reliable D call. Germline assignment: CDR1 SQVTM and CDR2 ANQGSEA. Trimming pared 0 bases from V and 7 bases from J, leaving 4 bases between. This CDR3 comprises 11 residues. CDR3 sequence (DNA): TGCAGCGTTGAAGATCGGAACACCATATATTTT. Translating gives CSVEDRNTIYF.

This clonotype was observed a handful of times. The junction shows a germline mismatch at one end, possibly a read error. The CDR3 here is CASSFEGGLGFTF. The CDR3 DNA follows: TGTGCTAGCAGCTTCGAGGGAGGCTTAGGTTTCACCTTC. The genes are TRBV7-7 and TRBJ1-2; D unresolved. The CDR3 length is 13 residues. Germline CDR1 SSHAT, CDR2 FNYEAQ (reference sequence).

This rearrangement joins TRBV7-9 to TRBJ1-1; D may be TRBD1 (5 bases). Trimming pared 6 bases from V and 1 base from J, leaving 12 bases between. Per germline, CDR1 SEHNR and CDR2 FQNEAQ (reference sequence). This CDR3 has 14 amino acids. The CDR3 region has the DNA TGTGCCAGCAGAATGGCAGGGAGGAACACTGAAGCTTTCTTT. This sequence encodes CASRMAGRNTEAFF.

In DNA form, the CDR3 reads TGTGCCAGCACCTGGACAGGGGATGAGCAGTTCTTC. Translation: CASTWTGDEQFF. The chain employs TRBV12-3 or TRBV12-4 and TRBJ2-1; 9 bases fit TRBD1. The V gene end was trimmed by 7 bases and the J gene end by 8 bases; junction bases not matched to a gene: 3. The CDR3 is 12 residues long.

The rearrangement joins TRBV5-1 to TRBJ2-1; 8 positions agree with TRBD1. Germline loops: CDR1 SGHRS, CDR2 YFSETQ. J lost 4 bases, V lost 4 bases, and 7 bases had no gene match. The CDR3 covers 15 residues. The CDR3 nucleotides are TGCGCCAGCAGCGTCGGACAGGGTGGGTACAATGAGCAGTTCTTC. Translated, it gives CASSVGQGGYNEQFF.

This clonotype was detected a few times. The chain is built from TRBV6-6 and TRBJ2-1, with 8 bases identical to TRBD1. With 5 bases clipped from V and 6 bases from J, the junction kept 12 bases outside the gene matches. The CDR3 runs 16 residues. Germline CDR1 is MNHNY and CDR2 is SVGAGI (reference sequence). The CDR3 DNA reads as TGTGCCAGCAGTGACCTGGCAGGGGGCTTTTTCAATGAGCAGTTCTTC. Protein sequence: CASSDLAGGFFNEQFF.

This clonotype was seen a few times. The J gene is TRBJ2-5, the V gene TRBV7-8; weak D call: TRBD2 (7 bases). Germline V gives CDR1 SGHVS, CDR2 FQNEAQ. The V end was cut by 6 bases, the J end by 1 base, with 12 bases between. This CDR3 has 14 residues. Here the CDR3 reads CASRRGGTQETQYF. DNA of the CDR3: TGTGCCAGCAGGAGGGGGGGGACCCAAGAGACCCAGTACTTC.

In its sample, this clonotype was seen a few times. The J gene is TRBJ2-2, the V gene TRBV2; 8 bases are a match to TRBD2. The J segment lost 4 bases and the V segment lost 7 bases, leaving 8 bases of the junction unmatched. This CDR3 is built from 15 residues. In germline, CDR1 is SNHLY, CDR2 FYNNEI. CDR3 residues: CASKSGGSSTGELFF. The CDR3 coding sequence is TGTGCCAGCAAAAGCGGGGGTTCATCCACCGGGGAGCTGTTTTTT.

The CDR3 spells CASSSQFNPTSGGPYEQYV. The CDR3 nucleotides are TGTGCCAGCAGTTCCCAGTTCAACCCGACTAGCGGGGGACCCTACGAGCAGTACGTC. This chain links TRBV12-3 or TRBV12-4 with TRBJ2-7, with 12 bases that match TRBD2. Unmatched junction bases numbered 15, after V lost 4 bases and J lost 2 bases. The CDR3 runs to 19 residues.

The CDR3 is CSARLASIVPGQGARGYTF. CDR3 DNA: TGCAGTGCTAGACTGGCCTCAATTGTCCCGGGGCAGGGGGCGCGGGGCTACACCTTC. V usage is TRBV20-1 and J usage is TRBJ1-2, with 8 bases matching TRBD1. There are 19 residues in the CDR3. The V gene's germline CDR1 is DFQATT and CDR2 SNEGSKA (reference sequence). V lost 2 bases to trimming and J lost 8 bases; unmatched junction nucleotides: 25.

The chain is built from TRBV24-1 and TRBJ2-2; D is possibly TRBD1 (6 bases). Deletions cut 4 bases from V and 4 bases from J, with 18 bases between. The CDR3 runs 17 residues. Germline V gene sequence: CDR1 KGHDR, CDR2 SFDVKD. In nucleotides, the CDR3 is TGTGCCACCAGTGAGCCTACCGGGACAAATCCCACCGGGGAGCTGTTTTTT. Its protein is CATSEPTGTNPTGELFF.